The clone carrying this T cell receptor beta chain was observed a single time. The antigen is not known. Between the trimmed V and J ends, which lost 7 bases and 3 bases, there was a span of 7 bases. CDR3 length: 12 amino acids. Germline CDR1 is MNHNS and CDR2 is SASEGT. It was cDNA, reverse transcribed from extracted RNA, that served as the sequencing template. This table comes from immunoSEQ multiplex PCR, and its TCRdb copy is limited to in-frame clones, with some not included. Here the sample spans 150,000 or so clones, about 72% being singletons. The entry originates in a study of CD8+ T cells in alopecia areata. Across the study: Among treated patients, oral tofacitinib was administered at 5 to 10 mg twice daily. The duration of tofacitinib was 6 to 18 months, with 6 months off drug afterward.

Study findings and constraints: Lesional scalp exceeded normal scalp in clonality, especially in alopecia totalis/universalis.

The specimen comprised CD8+ T cells sorted from blood, sampled at week 0. This TCR was sampled from a human donor with alopecia areata. The rearrangement joins TRBV6-1 to TRBJ2-1; unclear D gene. CDR3 sequence (DNA): TGTGCCAGCACTATAGGCTACAATGAGCAGTTCTTC. It translates to CASTIGYNEQFF.